This TCR beta chain comes out of a study of technical replicates of blood from a handful of donors. Method: immunoSEQ multiplex PCR; TCRdb's copy keeps in-frame clones and lacks some. The sample carries almost 65,000 clones, 86% recorded once. Many counts were recorded for this clone. In germline, CDR1 is LNHDA, CDR2 SQIVND (reference sequence). With 1 base removed from V and 3 bases from J, the gap between germline ends came to 13 bases. The length of the CDR3 is 16 residues. Sequencing used PBMCs. The receptor was derived from a human donor in good health. Some clones in this sample may be carry-over from other donors' samples. The rearrangement links TRBV19 to TRBJ1-5, with D tentatively TRBD1 (6 bases). CDR3 amino acids: CASSIVRGGSNQPQHF. DNA of the CDR3: TGTGCCAGTAGTATAGTCCGCGGGGGCTCCAATCAGCCCCAGCATTTT.